This paragraph reports one T cell receptor beta chain. The V gene end was trimmed by 3 bases and the J gene end by 6 bases; junction bases not matched to a gene: 7. CDR3 length: 16 amino acids. In germline, CDR1 is LNHNV, CDR2 YYDKDF (reference sequence). Participants were aged about 18 to 100 years from roughly 26 US areas. This entry is derived from a study of blood T cell repertoires in COVID-19. Across the study: Researchers got acute and convalescent COVID-19 samples from the United States, Italy and Spain.

Original processing notes: Scientists estimated how many nucleated cells there were by amplifying reference gene primers. Only in-frame clones appear in the TCRdb table, and some are missing; sequencing was by immunoSEQ multiplex PCR. V and J calls and clone size are those listed in that table; D and trimming were worked out from the DNA. The sample yields some 210,000 clones, roughly 90% seen once. Sequenced: PBMCs or T cells enriched from blood (not recorded which). The sequence was collected from a man aged 18-30 years with acute COVID-19. This sequence joins TRBV15 and TRBJ2-1; 11 nucleotides match TRBD2. CDR3 amino acids: CATSRELAGEVNEQFF. CDR3 nucleotides: TGTGCCACCAGCAGGGAACTAGCGGGAGAGGTCAATGAGCAGTTCTTC. Combining the CDR3 with reference TRBV15 and TRBJ2-1 gives the whole variable domain DAMVIQNPRYQVTQFGKPVTLSCSQTLNHNVMYWYQQKSSQAPKLLFHYYDKDFNNEADTPDNFQSRRPNTSFCFLDIRSPGLGDTAMYLCATSRELAGEVNEQFFGPGTRLTVL.